This T cell receptor beta chain is from a study of a mutant IDH1 vaccine in newly diagnosed glioma. Data came from immunoSEQ multiplex PCR; TCRdb stores just in-frame clones and leaves some out. Among roughly 60,000 clones listed, around 80% were seen once. Concerning this clone: The antigen is not known.

Time point described: week 11, during vaccination. Mutant IDH1 20-mer peptide, at 300 ug, made up each vaccine dose, with topical imiquimod. Sequencing used PBMCs, obtained from a glioma patient whose treatment included an IDH1 peptide vaccine. The sequence was obtained from a man aged 25-45 years with glioma.

The CDR3 reads CASSVRDREAFF. CDR3 DNA sequence: TGTGCCAGCAGCGTCCGGGACAGAGAAGCTTTCTTT. The V and J genes are TRBV9 and TRBJ1-1; TRBD1 matches at 7 bases. Trimming at V came to 2 bases and at J to 8 bases, leaving 3 bases not matched to a gene. CDR1 and CDR2 (germline): SGDLS, YYNGEE. The CDR3 totals 12 residues.